The 20 T cell receptor beta chains presented below share a single source sample, sequenced in a study of shared clonotypes between healthy human individuals. Method: immunoSEQ multiplex PCR; TCRdb's copy keeps in-frame clones and lacks some. The table includes some 1 million clones, roughly 80% detected once. The sequenced sample was memory CD4+ T cells sorted from blood. Subset defined: CD45RA-negative fraction. The receptor source for this set is a man aged 18 to 30 in good health.

A word on this clone: A much more abundant neighbour one base away suggests this may be a read error. The CDR3 nucleotides are TGTGCCAGCAGCCCACGGGTAAACTATGGCTACACCTTC. Its translation is CASSPRVNYGYTF. The chain recombines TRBV12-1 with TRBJ1-2. TRBV12-1 is reported as a pseudogene. The CDR3 sequence is 13 residues long.

The chain has TRBV15 and TRBJ2-3, with TRBD2 matching 9 bases. Trimming at V came to 7 bases and at J to 0 bases, leaving 11 bases not matched to a gene. The CDR3 is 17 amino acids. CDR1 LNHNV and CDR2 YYDKDF come from the germline V gene (reference sequence). The CDR3 protein is CATTPSRLAVSTDTQYF. CDR3 nucleotide sequence: TGTGCCACCACCCCATCGAGACTAGCGGTTAGCACAGATACGCAGTATTTT.

V and J are TRBV6-5 and TRBJ2-2; D is ambiguous. Germline V gene data show CDR1 as MNHEY and CDR2 as SVGAGI. The CDR3 sequence is 11 residues long. The V end lost 6 bases, the J end lost 13 bases, and 12 bases lay between the germline ends. CDR3 nucleotide sequence: TGTGCCAGCAGCGGTCTGGGCGGGCTGTTTTTT. This gives the protein CASSGLGGLFF.

This clone was observed a handful of times. V is TRBV11-2 and J is TRBJ2-7, with 9 bases fitting TRBD1. The germline CDR1 and CDR2 sequences are SGHAT and FQNNGV. V gave up 1 base and J gave up 2 bases; unmatched junction bases: 6. The CDR3 loop spans 16 amino acids. CDR3 residues: CASSLGGTGSTYEQYF. The DNA of the CDR3 is TGTGCCAGCAGCTTAGGCGGGACAGGGAGTACCTACGAGCAGTACTTC.

The rearrangement links TRBV19 to TRBJ2-7; 8 nucleotides line up with TRBD1. With V trimmed by 4 bases and J by 6 bases, 5 bases remained unmatched. The CDR3 totals 13 residues. Germline-derived CDR1 and CDR2 are LNHDA and SQIVND (reference sequence). CDR3 sequence: CASSSLTGGEQYF. DNA for the CDR3: TGTGCCAGTAGTAGCCTTACAGGGGGCGAGCAGTACTTC.

The chain joins TRBV19 to TRBJ1-6; TRBD1 agrees at 7 bases. This CDR3 has 16 amino acids. With V trimmed by 5 bases and J by 0 bases, 4 bases remained unmatched. Germline V CDR1 and CDR2: LNHDA, SQIVND (reference sequence). This CDR3 is CASSVRDSSYNSPLHF. The CDR3 DNA reads as TGTGCCAGTAGTGTTCGGGACAGCTCCTATAATTCACCCCTCCACTTT.

This clone occurred a few times. V and J are TRBV5-1 and TRBJ2-3; the D gene could be TRBD1 or TRBD2 (5 bases each). The CDR3 is 15 amino acids. V was shortened by 4 bases and J by 3 bases, with 15 bases between the two germline ends. Germline V gene sequence: CDR1 SGHRS, CDR2 YFSETQ. The CDR3, as DNA: TGCGCCAGCAGCCAAGGTGGCAGGGAGACAGATACGCAGTATTTT. Translation gives CASSQGGRETDTQYF.

The V gene is TRBV6-6, the J gene TRBJ2-5; D is perhaps TRBD1 (6 bases). This CDR3 is built from 13 residues. V was pared by 4 bases and J by 2 bases, with 8 bases between. Germline V gene lookup returns CDR1 MNHNY and CDR2 SVGAGI (reference sequence). In DNA, the CDR3 is TGTGCCAGCAGTTCTACAGGGCAAGAGACCCAGTACTTC. It yields the protein CASSSTGQETQYF.

This chain uses TRBV7-2 with TRBJ2-1; no reliable D call. This CDR3 has 14 residues. Between the trimmed V and J ends, which lost 3 bases and 15 bases, there was a span of 21 bases. The germline V gene encodes CDR1 SGHTA and CDR2 FQGNSA. The chain's CDR3 is CASSLRPPVSKRFF. CDR3 in DNA: TGTGCCAGCAGCTTGCGTCCTCCTGTAAGCAAGAGGTTCTTC. Based on the CDR3 plus reference TRBV7-2 and TRBJ2-1, the full variable domain is GAGVSQSPSNKVTEKGKDVELRCDPISGHTALYWYRQSLGQGLEFLIYFQGNSAPDKSGLPSDRFSAERTGGSVSTLTIQRTQQEDSAVYLCASSLRPPVSKRFFGPGTRLTVL.

The table lists this clone with a few counts. V gene TRBV5-1 combines with J gene TRBJ1-2; D might be TRBD1 (5 bases). Germline lookup yields CDR1 SGHRS and CDR2 YFSETQ. The CDR3 sequence is 12 residues long. V shed 3 bases and J shed 7 bases, with 10 bases lying between them. CDR3 in amino acids: CASSWDGGGYTF. CDR3 bases: TGCGCCAGCAGCTGGGACGGGGGTGGCTACACCTTC.

The chain combines TRBV19 with TRBJ2-5; 7 positions match TRBD2. The CDR3 totals 15 residues. CDR1 and CDR2 (germline): LNHDA, SQIVND (reference sequence). V shed 5 bases and J 2 bases; nucleotides not matched to a gene: 8. In DNA form, the CDR3 reads TGTGCCAGTAGTCTCCTCTCGGGGGGACAAGAGACCCAGTACTTC. Its translation: CASSLLSGGQETQYF.

The table lists this clone with a few counts. Different DNA sequences within this sample yield the same CDR3. The rearrangement joins TRBV27 to TRBJ1-5, with D hard to call. In germline, CDR1 is MNHEY, CDR2 SMNVEV (reference sequence). CDR3 length: 14 amino acids. Deletions cut 4 bases from V and 2 bases from J, with 9 bases between. The CDR3 nucleotides are TGTGCCAGCAGTTCGGGTCGTGGCAATCAGCCCCAGCATTTT. This sequence encodes CASSSGRGNQPQHF.

V and J are TRBV5-1 and TRBJ2-3; possibly TRBD1 or TRBD2 for D (5 bases each). The CDR3 length is 15 residues. The germline CDR1 and CDR2 sequences are SGHRS and YFSETQ. With 0 bases removed from V and 4 bases from J, the gap between germline ends came to 12 bases. The CDR3 sequence is CASSLAGDGADTQYF. DNA for the CDR3: TGCGCCAGCAGCTTGGCCGGGGACGGGGCAGATACGCAGTATTTT.

This sequence joins TRBV11-2 and TRBJ2-3; D might be TRBD2 (5 bases). The CDR3 is 15 residues long. Looked up from germline, CDR1 is SGHAT and CDR2 is FQNNGV. Trimming shortened V by 3 bases and J by 5 bases, and 15 bases separated the two germline ends. The DNA for the CDR3 is TGTGCCAGCAGCTTCTCGATAAAGGCGGGAGATACGCAGTATTTT. Amino acid sequence: CASSFSIKAGDTQYF.

V gene TRBV28 combines with J gene TRBJ2-1; TRBD1 matches 9 bases. Germline assignment: CDR1 MDHEN and CDR2 SYDVKM. Trimming removed 7 bases from V and 10 bases from J; junction bases left unmatched: 11. The CDR3 is 14 residues long. The CDR3 sequence is CASKTGGMVGEQFF. The CDR3 DNA is TGTGCCAGCAAAACAGGGGGCATGGTGGGAGAGCAGTTCTTC.

The chain is built from TRBV6-5 and TRBJ2-7; 9 nucleotides match TRBD2. In germline, CDR1 is MNHEY, CDR2 SVGAGI. Trimming removed 6 bases from V and 3 bases from J; junction bases left unmatched: 6. The CDR3 totals 14 residues. The CDR3 reads CASRRGGNSYEQYF. DNA for the CDR3: TGTGCCAGCAGGCGGGGGGGCAACAGCTACGAGCAGTACTTC.

The rearrangement joins TRBV6-1 to TRBJ1-1; D might be TRBD1 (5 bases). Germline values: CDR1 MNHNS, CDR2 SASEGT. The CDR3 contains 13 residues. The germline V and J ends were trimmed by 1 base and 13 bases, with 16 bases remaining between them. Here the CDR3 DNA reads TGTGCCAGCAGTGAAGGATCGGCGGGGCCCTGTTTCTTT. Protein product: CASSEGSAGPCFF.

The chain recombines TRBV6-1 with TRBJ1-1, with D possibly being TRBD1 (5 bases). CDR1 MNHNS and CDR2 SASEGT come from the germline V gene. Trimming removed 7 bases at V and 5 bases at J, with 17 bases between. This CDR3 has 14 amino acids. This CDR3 reads CASTVGLEGTEAFF. CDR3 nucleotides: TGTGCCAGCACCGTGGGGTTAGAGGGGACTGAAGCTTTCTTT.

This clone has just one count. Distinct nucleotide sequences in the sample also encode this CDR3. V usage is TRBV5-1 and J usage is TRBJ1-5; 8 nucleotides align to TRBD1. J was trimmed by 4 bases and V by 0 bases; bases with no gene match: 3. The CDR3 consists of 15 residues. Germline V lookup: CDR1 SGHRS, CDR2 YFSETQ. The CDR3 sequence: CASSLEGQENQPQHF. The CDR3 coding sequence is TGCGCCAGCAGCTTGGAGGGACAGGAGAATCAGCCCCAGCATTTT.

The rearrangement uses TRBV2 and TRBJ2-7, with 8 bases identical to TRBD1. The V and J ends lost 7 bases and 2 bases, in that order; junction bases with no gene match: 1. Germline loops: CDR1 SNHLY, CDR2 FYNNEI. This CDR3 has 12 residues. The CDR3 coding sequence is TGTGCCAGCAAGACAGGGGCCTACGAGCAGTACTTC. It encodes CASKTGAYEQYF. The full variable domain, completed using reference TRBV2 and TRBJ2-7, is EPEVTQTPSHQVTQMGQEVILRCVPISNHLYFYWYRQILGQKVEFLVSFYNNEISEKSEIFDDQFSVERPDGSNFTLKIRSTKLEDSAMYFCASKTGAYEQYFGPGTRLTVT.